This T cell receptor beta chain was identified during a study of CD4+ T cells in melanoma. As for this clone: The antigen is undetermined.

Some clones are missing from TCRdb's copy, which holds only in-frame ones; the method was immunoSEQ multiplex PCR. The repertoire holds 7,500 to 10,000 clones, roughly 70% seen once, with roughly a quarter in the top ten. Study results and caveats: A reported correlation linked neoantigen-specific CD4+ T cells to CD8+, macrophage and B cell function.

Germline-derived CDR1 and CDR2 are MRHNA and SNTAGT. Trimming took 2 bases from V and 0 from J, leaving 6 bases between them. The length of the CDR3 is 14 residues. The sequenced sample consisted of cells from a culture (not recorded whether cultured in vitro). This chain connects TRBV6-4 to TRBJ2-3, with D uncertain. The receptor comes from a human donor with melanoma. The CDR3 DNA reads TGTGCCAGCAGTGACGTCCCTAGCACAGATACGCAGTATTTT. It yields the protein CASSDVPSTDTQYF.